The 24 T cell receptor beta chains in this list originate from one sample, sequenced in a study of shared clonotypes between healthy human individuals. TCRdb's table, derived via immunoSEQ multiplex PCR, lists solely in-frame clones and lacks some. The data show approximately 620,000 clones, about 97% seen once. Sequencing input: naive CD4+ T cells sorted from blood. The subset is: CD45RA+ positively selected. These receptors all stem from a woman aged 30 to 39 in good health.

V and J are TRBV2 and TRBJ2-5; 10 bases line up with TRBD2. Trimming cost V 3 bases and J 5 bases; bases outside gene matches: 3. The CDR3 is 14 amino acids. The germline gives CDR1 SNHLY, CDR2 FYNNEI. In DNA, the CDR3 is TGTGCCAGCAGTGACGTAGCGGGAGGTGAGACCCAGTACTTC. Amino acids: CASSDVAGGETQYF.

The V call is TRBV5-1, the J call TRBJ2-1; TRBD2 agrees at 10 bases. V shed 2 bases, J shed 5 bases, and the junction held 4 bases outside the gene matches. Germline V gene data show CDR1 as SGHRS and CDR2 as YFSETQ. This CDR3 spans 15 amino acids. The CDR3 sequence is CASSFKLAGNNEQFF. The CDR3 nucleotides are TGCGCCAGCAGCTTTAAACTAGCGGGAAACAATGAGCAGTTCTTC.

In regard to this clone: Germline is not matched at one junction end, which may reflect a read error. The chain combines TRBV28 with TRBJ1-1; perhaps TRBD1 as D (5 bases). The CDR3 sequence is 13 residues long. Germline V gene data show CDR1 as MDHEN and CDR2 as SYDVKM. In DNA form, the CDR3 reads TGTGCCACCAGTGGGGCCCTATGGACTGAAGCTTTCTTT. Translated, it gives CATSGALWTEAFF.

The chain recombines TRBV6-6 with TRBJ2-7; 7 bases match TRBD1. Germline values: CDR1 MNHNY, CDR2 SVGAGI (reference sequence). V gave up 5 bases and J gave up 3 bases; unmatched junction bases: 10. The CDR3 is made up of 15 amino acids. In nucleotides, the CDR3 is TGTGCCAGCAGTATAACCGGGACAGAGCGCTACGAGCAGTACTTC. Encoded protein: CASSITGTERYEQYF.

V gene TRBV7-2 combines with J gene TRBJ2-2, with 11 bases aligning to TRBD2. This CDR3 is 15 amino acids long. Trimming cost V 11 bases and J 7 bases; bases outside gene matches: 12. Germline CDR1 is SGHTA and CDR2 is FQGNSA. In nucleotides, the CDR3 is TGTGCCGGTAGCGGGAGGGCTTGGGAGAGCGGGGAGCTGTTTTTT. It codes for CAGSGRAWESGELFF.

This chain's CDR3 is CASSGDAGAGQPQHF. CDR3 sequence (DNA): TGTGCCAGCAGTGGTGACGCAGGGGCCGGTCAGCCCCAGCATTTT. J is TRBJ1-5 and V is TRBV2; perhaps TRBD1 as D (6 bases). The CDR3 is 15 amino acids. Germline V CDR1 and CDR2: SNHLY, FYNNEI. Trimming pared 4 bases from V and 6 bases from J, leaving 16 bases between. The full variable domain, rest sourced from reference TRBV2 and TRBJ1-5, is EPEVTQTPSHQVTQMGQEVILRCVPISNHLYFYWYRQILGQKVEFLVSFYNNEISEKSEIFDDQFSVERPDGSNFTLKIRSTKLEDSAMYFCASSGDAGAGQPQHFGDGTRLSIL.

J is TRBJ1-5 and V is TRBV5-1; D is possibly TRBD1 (6 bases). Trimming removed 0 bases at V and 0 bases at J, with 7 bases between. Germline CDR1 is SGHRS and CDR2 is YFSETQ. CDR3 length: 15 residues. CDR3 DNA: TGCGCCAGCAGCTTGGACAGGGATAGCAATCAGCCCCAGCATTTT. Translation gives CASSLDRDSNQPQHF.

The chain combines TRBV18 with TRBJ2-2, with D perhaps matching TRBD2 (5 bases). Germline V CDR1 and CDR2: KGHSH, LQKENI. Trimming took 2 bases from V and 7 from J, leaving 11 bases between them. The CDR3 sequence is 14 residues long. The CDR3 loop is CASSPLVRDGELFF. As DNA, the CDR3 is TGTGCCAGCTCACCATTGGTCCGGGACGGGGAGCTGTTTTTT.

V usage is TRBV5-1 and J usage is TRBJ2-7; 7 nucleotides align to TRBD2. The CDR3 extends over 17 amino acids. The germline V gene has CDR1 SGHRS and CDR2 YFSETQ. The junction had 10 bases not matched to a gene; V was cut back by 0 bases and J by 1 base. The DNA of the CDR3 is TGCGCCAGCAGCTTGGCGGTAGCGGGTGGGGGATCCTACGAGCAGTACTTC. Protein product: CASSLAVAGGGSYEQYF. The complete variable domain, with remaining parts taken from reference TRBV5-1 and TRBJ2-7, reads KAGVTQTPRYLIKTRGQQVTLSCSPISGHRSVSWYQQTPGQGLQFLFEYFSETQRNKGNFPGRFSGRQFSNSRSEMNVSTLELGDSALYLCASSLAVAGGGSYEQYFGPGTRLTVT.

The chain uses TRBV27 and TRBJ1-6; D unclear. CDR1 MNHEY and CDR2 SMNVEV come from the germline V gene (reference sequence). V was pared by 10 bases and J by 7 bases, with 14 bases between. The length of the CDR3 is 13 residues. The CDR3 protein is CATTAGRNSPLHF. CDR3 in DNA: TGTGCCACAACCGCGGGTCGGAATTCACCCCTCCACTTT.

The chain carries TRBV6-1 and TRBJ2-7; 9 bases are a match to TRBD1. The CDR3 length is 15 residues. Unmatched junction bases numbered 9, after V lost 7 bases and J lost 2 bases. Germline lookup yields CDR1 MNHNS and CDR2 SASEGT. The DNA of the CDR3 is TGTGCCAGCATCAGGGGACAGGGATCTCCCTACGAGCAGTACTTC. This sequence encodes CASIRGQGSPYEQYF.

J is TRBJ2-1 and V is TRBV28; TRBD2 matches 9 bases. V lost 2 bases and J lost 0; bases outside the gene matches: 2. The CDR3 consists of 16 residues. CDR1 is MDHEN and CDR2 is SYDVKM in the germline V gene. The DNA for the CDR3 is TGTGCCAGCAGTTTAGTTAGCGGGAGCTCCTACAATGAGCAGTTCTTC. Protein product: CASSLVSGSSYNEQFF.

This sequence joins TRBV7-9 and TRBJ1-2; 8 bases match TRBD1. After removal of 3 bases from V and 8 bases from J, the junction contained 5 bases not matched to a gene. Germline CDR1 and CDR2: SEHNR and FQNEAQ (reference sequence). This CDR3 comprises 13 residues. The CDR3 region is CASSLAGGSGYTF. The CDR3, as DNA: TGTGCCAGCAGCTTGGCAGGGGGCTCCGGCTACACCTTC. The full variable domain, rest sourced from reference TRBV7-9 and TRBJ1-2, is DTGVSQNPRHKITKRGQNVTFRCDPISEHNRLYWYRQTLGQGPEFLTYFQNEAQLEKSRLLSDRFSAERPKGSFSTLEIQRTEQGDSAMYLCASSLAGGSGYTFGSGTRLTVV.

Concerning this clone itself: Additional DNA sequences in this sample encode the identical CDR3. The J gene is TRBJ2-7, the V gene TRBV28; D is ambiguous. CDR1 is MDHEN, CDR2 SYDVKM, per germline. The CDR3 has 12 residues. V was trimmed by 2 bases and J by 3 bases, leaving 5 bases between them. CDR3: CASSLPHYEQYF. CDR3 coding DNA: TGTGCCAGCAGTTTACCCCACTACGAGCAGTACTTC.

This CDR3 reads CASTKGGRNTEAFF. The CDR3 nucleotides read TGTGCCAGCACCAAAGGGGGCCGGAACACTGAAGCTTTCTTT. The V gene is TRBV7-2, the J gene TRBJ1-1; 7 bases agree with TRBD1. Germline lookup yields CDR1 SGHTA and CDR2 FQGNSA. V lost 7 bases, J lost 1 base, and 6 bases stayed unmatched. The CDR3 loop spans 14 amino acids.

The genes are TRBV10-1 and TRBJ2-1; TRBD2 matches at 7 bases. There are 16 residues in the CDR3. Germline V gene sequence: CDR1 WNHNN, CDR2 SYGVQD (reference sequence). Trimming took 3 bases from V and 0 from J; bases not matched to a gene: 5. As DNA, the CDR3 is TGCGCCAGCAGTGATGGGGCGGGAGCCTCCTACAATGAGCAGTTCTTC. This encodes CASSDGAGASYNEQFF.

The V gene is TRBV18, the J gene TRBJ1-3; 8 nucleotides align to TRBD1. CDR1 is KGHSH, CDR2 LQKENI, per germline. The CDR3 spans 15 residues. V dropped 3 bases and J dropped 0; count of bases not matched to a gene: 1. CDR3: CASSPGQVSGNTIYF. The CDR3 DNA reads TGTGCCAGCTCACCGGGACAGGTCTCTGGAAACACCATATATTTT. The complete variable domain, with remaining parts taken from reference TRBV18 and TRBJ1-3, reads NAGVMQNPRHLVRRRGQEARLRCSPMKGHSHVYWYRQLPEEGLKFMVYLQKENIIDESGMPKERFSAEFPKEGPSILRIQQVVRGDSAAYFCASSPGQVSGNTIYFGEGSWLTVV.

A word on this clone: The same CDR3 also results from other DNA sequences found in this sample. The gene calls are TRBV28 and TRBJ2-7; 8 positions agree with TRBD1. The length of the CDR3 is 14 residues. The V gene end was trimmed by 6 bases and the J gene end by 3 bases; junction bases not matched to a gene: 7. The V gene's germline CDR1 is MDHEN and CDR2 SYDVKM. In DNA, the CDR3 is TGTGCCAGCAGACCAGGACAGGGAGTCTACGAGCAGTACTTC. This codes for CASRPGQGVYEQYF.

The rearrangement links TRBV5-1 to TRBJ2-7; TRBD2 matches at 8 bases. Germline V CDR1 and CDR2: SGHRS, YFSETQ. V lost 2 bases and J lost 0; bases outside the gene matches: 10. This CDR3 region has 17 residues. CDR3 region: CASSFGLAGESSYEQYF. The CDR3 DNA follows: TGCGCCAGCAGCTTCGGGCTAGCGGGTGAGAGCTCCTACGAGCAGTACTTC.

The chain joins TRBV7-9 to TRBJ2-5; the D gene is possibly TRBD2 (6 bases). The germline V and J ends were trimmed by 8 bases and 3 bases, with 22 bases remaining between them. This CDR3 contains 16 residues. Germline V gives CDR1 SEHNR, CDR2 FQNEAQ (reference sequence). CDR3 residues: CASARGKAGVEETQYF. CDR3 in DNA: TGTGCCAGCGCTCGGGGGAAAGCGGGCGTGGAAGAGACCCAGTACTTC.

V gene TRBV28 combines with J gene TRBJ2-3; 16 bases agree with TRBD2. The CDR3 sequence is 15 residues long. With V trimmed by 6 bases and J by 12 bases, 9 bases remained unmatched. Germline CDR1 is MDHEN and CDR2 is SYDVKM. For the CDR3, the DNA is TGTGCCAGCAGACGGGGGACTAGCGGGAGGGCAAGACAGTATTTT. Protein product: CASRRGTSGRARQYF. The entire variable domain, with the rest obtained from reference TRBV28 and TRBJ2-3, is as follows: DVKVTQSSRYLVKRTGEKVFLECVQDMDHENMFWYRQDPGLGLRLIYFSYDVKMKEKGDIPEGYSVSREKKERFSLILESASTNQTSMYLCASRRGTSGRARQYFGPGTRLTVL.

The chain uses TRBV28 and TRBJ2-7, with TRBD1 matching over 9 bases. V was clipped by 7 bases and J by 3 bases; unmatched bases: 10. Per the germline V gene, CDR1 is MDHEN and CDR2 is SYDVKM. This CDR3 spans 15 amino acids. Here the CDR3 reads CASKIGTGNHYEQYF. CDR3 DNA: TGTGCCAGCAAGATTGGGACAGGGAATCACTACGAGCAGTACTTC.

The chain employs TRBV19 and TRBJ2-3; no reliable D call. V shed 6 bases and J shed 6 bases, with 13 bases lying between them. Per the germline V gene, CDR1 is LNHDA and CDR2 is SQIVND (reference sequence). The CDR3 is 13 residues long. The CDR3 nucleotides are TGTGCCAGTAGGCCCACTGCTGGGGATACGCAGTATTTT. Translation: CASRPTAGDTQYF.

The chain links TRBV10-1 to TRBJ2-3; D is perhaps TRBD1 (5 bases). V shed 7 bases and J shed 2 bases, with 13 bases lying between them. This CDR3 has 14 residues. Per the germline V gene, CDR1 is WNHNN and CDR2 is SYGVQD (reference sequence). The CDR3 DNA reads TGCGCCAGCACTGAAGGGGCCCACACAGATACGCAGTATTTT. Translation gives CASTEGAHTDTQYF.